Each of the 20 T cell receptor beta chains below was sequenced from the same sample in a study of spatial heterogeneity in lung cancer. Each CDR3 protein gets one entry after TCRdb re-called the 5' RACE reads with MiXCR. Of about 2,300 distinct CDR3 sequences detected, around 20% appear once; the ten largest clones hold 9.5%. Documented time point: sample taken at primary tumor resection. Whole-study findings and limits: For expanded intratumoral alpha and beta TCRs, counts tracked tumor mutation counts.

For these receptors, no antigen is known. The specimen comprised lung tumor tissue, sampled at surgery. The receptors originated from a male donor with early-stage non-small cell lung cancer.

This clonotype was observed many times. As DNA, the CDR3 is TGCAGTGCTAGAGATCTGGCTAGCGGGAGAGCCTACGAGCAGTACTTC. Protein: CSARDLASGRAYEQYF. This sequence joins TRBV20-1 and TRBJ2-7; 10 nucleotides match TRBD2. Germline V gene lookup returns CDR1 DFQATT and CDR2 SNEGSKA (reference sequence). Losses at the gene ends were 0 bases for V and 2 bases for J; bases not matched to a gene: 7. The CDR3 is made up of 16 amino acids.

A single count supports this clonotype. V gene TRBV27 combines with J gene TRBJ1-1; D unclear. The CDR3 is 13 amino acids. Between the trimmed V and J ends, which lost 8 bases and 3 bases, there was a span of 13 bases. The germline gives CDR1 MNHEY, CDR2 SMNVEV (reference sequence). CDR3 nucleotide sequence: TGTGCCAGCCAGCTGGAAGGGCACACTGAAGCTTTCTTT. Translated: CASQLEGHTEAFF.

Judged by abundance, this clonotype is medium-sized. The chain links TRBV6-1 to TRBJ2-5; 14 bases match TRBD2. The CDR3 runs 15 residues. Looked up from germline, CDR1 is MNHNS and CDR2 is SASEGT. The trim removed 8 bases at V and 5 bases at J, leaving 7 bases unmatched. The CDR3 bases are TGTGCCAGCGGGGGACTAGCGGGGGAATGGGAGACCCAGTACTTC. Translating it yields CASGGLAGEWETQYF.

This clonotype is judged medium-sized. The genes are TRBV11-3 and TRBJ2-2; no reliable D call. V lost 5 bases and J 4 bases, leaving 14 bases between the germline ends. Germline loops: CDR1 SGHNT, CDR2 YENEEA. The CDR3 contains 15 residues. CDR3 sequence reads: CASSQTTQSTGELFF. The CDR3 DNA is TGTGCCAGCAGCCAGACCACCCAGAGCACCGGGGAGCTGTTTTTT.

This clonotype is judged medium-sized. This chain links TRBV28 with TRBJ1-2; D possibly corresponds to TRBD1 (5 bases). V lost 4 bases and J lost 4, with 10 bases in between. This CDR3 has 13 residues. Germline V CDR1 and CDR2: MDHEN, SYDVKM. CDR3 sequence reads: CASSSGTFYGYTF. The CDR3, as DNA: TGTGCCAGCAGTTCCGGGACCTTCTATGGCTACACCTTC.

The chain is built from TRBV10-3 and TRBJ2-7; 12 bases align to TRBD1. The CDR3 totals 14 residues. Germline V gene data show CDR1 as ENHRY and CDR2 as SYGVKD. V lost 6 bases to trimming and J lost 5 bases; unmatched junction nucleotides: 5. The CDR3 DNA is TGTGCCATCAGGCCGGGACAGGGGGCGGACGAGCAGTACTTC. It translates to CAIRPGQGADEQYF.

This clonotype qualifies as large. J is TRBJ1-5 and V is TRBV28; no clear D gene. The ends were cut back, 5 bases at V and 7 bases at J, with 18 bases in the middle. CDR3 length equals 15 residues. Germline CDR1 and CDR2: MDHEN and SYDVKM. CDR3 region: CASSMKYSLGQPQHF. CDR3 coding DNA: TGTGCCAGCAGTATGAAATACAGCTTGGGGCAGCCCCAGCATTTT.

This clonotype was detected a few times. The chain carries TRBV20-1 and TRBJ2-3; D is perhaps TRBD1 (5 bases). V was shortened by 3 bases and J by 8 bases, with 9 bases between the two germline ends. CDR3 length: 11 residues. Germline lookup yields CDR1 DFQATT and CDR2 SNEGSKA (reference sequence). The CDR3 sequence: CSASQGVTQYF. CDR3 nucleotide sequence: TGCAGTGCTAGCCAGGGTGTTACGCAGTATTTT.

In its sample, this clonotype is medium-sized. The rearrangement links TRBV7-2 to TRBJ2-5; no reliable D call. The CDR3 consists of 16 residues. CDR1 SGHTA and CDR2 FQGNSA come from the germline V gene. Trimming cost V 5 bases and J 0 bases, with 16 bases left between them. The CDR3 DNA sequence: TGTGCCAGCAGCGCGTCCGGCCCCCAGTACCAAGAGACCCAGTACTTC. Its translation: CASSASGPQYQETQYF.

In its sample, this clonotype is medium-sized. The chain's CDR3 is CASRTGTGAGGELFF. The CDR3 nucleotides are TGTGCCAGCAGAACCGGGACAGGGGCGGGCGGGGAGCTGTTTTTT. The chain links TRBV7-2 to TRBJ2-2, with 10 bases aligning to TRBD1. Germline V gives CDR1 SGHTA, CDR2 FQGNSA. The junction had 8 bases not matched to a gene; V was cut back by 6 bases and J by 7 bases. This CDR3 comprises 15 residues.

This clonotype was counted once. CDR3 in DNA: TGTGCCAGCAGCTTCCGCAGGAACTCCTACGAGCAGTACTTC. As protein: CASSFRRNSYEQYF. The chain joins TRBV7-8 to TRBJ2-7; D ambiguous. In germline, CDR1 is SGHVS, CDR2 FQNEAQ. V lost 3 bases to trimming and J lost 0 bases, with 9 bases between them. The CDR3 extends over 14 amino acids.

In regard to this clonotype: Germline and junction disagree at one end, which may indicate a read error. CDR3 sequence reads: CVWSVETSGNNEQFF. CDR3 sequence (DNA): TGTGTCTGGAGTGTCGAGACTAGCGGAAACAATGAGCAGTTCTTC. The chain joins TRBV30 to TRBJ2-1, with TRBD2 matching 9 bases. CDR1 is GTSNPN, CDR2 SVGIG, per germline (reference sequence). This CDR3 comprises 15 residues. The full variable domain, rest sourced from reference TRBV30 and TRBJ2-1, is SQTIHQWPATLVQPVGSPLSLECTVEGTSNPNLYWYRQAAGRGLQLLFYSVGIGQISSEVPQNLSASRPQDRQFILSSKKLLLSDSGFYLCVWSVETSGNNEQFFGPGTRLTVL.

By proportion, this clonotype is large. This rearrangement joins TRBV3-1 to TRBJ2-3, with D perhaps given as TRBD1 or TRBD2 (5 bases each). CDR1 LGHDT and CDR2 YNNKEL come from the germline V gene (reference sequence). The germline V and J ends were trimmed by 0 bases and 6 bases, with 10 bases remaining between them. The CDR3 contains 14 residues. CDR3 residues: CASSQEGVRDTQYF. CDR3 in DNA: TGTGCCAGCAGCCAAGAGGGGGTCCGGGATACGCAGTATTTT.

Within the sample, this clonotype is medium-sized. This rearrangement joins TRBV28 to TRBJ2-3; D call uncertain. The CDR3 has 12 residues. The germline gives CDR1 MDHEN, CDR2 SYDVKM. Trimming took off 6 bases at V and 2 bases at J, with 6 bases between the two ends. CDR3 region: CASSGLTDTQYF. As DNA, the CDR3 is TGTGCCAGCAGCGGGCTCACAGATACGCAGTATTTT.

V and J are TRBV5-6 and TRBJ2-7; 7 nucleotides agree with TRBD2. J was trimmed by 3 bases and V by 5 bases; bases with no gene match: 11. Germline CDR1 and CDR2: SGHDT and YYEEEE. CDR3 size: 15 residues. The DNA for the CDR3 is TGTGCCAGCAGGCGACGACGGGACTACTACTACGAGCAGTACTTC. This gives the protein CASRRRRDYYYEQYF.

This clonotype is categorized as medium-sized (0.01 to 0.1%). The J gene is TRBJ2-1, the V gene TRBV4-1, with 13 nucleotides matching TRBD2. Unmatched junction bases numbered 4, after V lost 4 bases and J lost 4 bases. Germline-derived CDR1 and CDR2 are MGHRA and YSYEKL. CDR3 length: 16 residues. The DNA for the CDR3 is TGCGCCAGCAGCCCAGGGACTAGCGGGAATTACAATGAGCAGTTCTTC. It specifies CASSPGTSGNYNEQFF.

The chain recombines TRBV6-2 or TRBV6-3 with TRBJ1-4, with D unresolved. V lost 7 bases to trimming and J lost 3 bases, with 9 bases between them. Germline CDR1 and CDR2: MNHEY and SVGEGT. CDR3 size: 13 residues. CDR3 sequence (DNA): TGTGCCAGCAATAAAGGGCCTAATGAAAAACTGTTTTTT. This codes for CASNKGPNEKLFF.

Relative to its sample, this clonotype is medium-sized (0.01 to 0.1%). This rearrangement joins TRBV11-2 to TRBJ1-4; possibly TRBD1 for D (6 bases). Germline CDR1 reads SGHAT; CDR2 reads FQNNGV. The V gene lost 1 base and the J gene lost 0 bases, with 12 bases spanning the gap. This CDR3 is built from 17 residues. The CDR3 protein is CASSLGGPSATNEKLFF. The CDR3 DNA is TGTGCCAGCAGCTTAGGGGGGCCGAGTGCAACTAATGAAAAACTGTTTTTT. Using reference TRBV11-2 and TRBJ1-4 for the parts outside the CDR3, the full variable domain is EAGVAQSPRYKIIEKRQSVAFWCNPISGHATLYWYQQILGQGPKLLIQFQNNGVVDDSQLPKDRFSAERLKGVDSTLKIQPAKLEDSAVYLCASSLGGPSATNEKLFFGSGTQLSVL.

The chain carries TRBV5-1 and TRBJ2-5; 7 bases match TRBD2. With V trimmed by 1 base and J by 2 bases, 5 bases remained unmatched. The germline gives CDR1 SGHRS, CDR2 YFSETQ. This CDR3 region has 15 residues. The CDR3 DNA is TGCGCCAGCAGCTTGTCGCTAGCGGCTCAAGAGACCCAGTACTTC. Translation: CASSLSLAAQETQYF.

This clonotype is termed medium-sized (0.01 to 0.1%). The rearrangement uses TRBV11-2 and TRBJ2-2; D possibly uses TRBD1 or TRBD2 (5 bases each). Germline V lookup: CDR1 SGHAT, CDR2 FQNNGV. This CDR3 contains 16 residues. Between the trimmed V and J ends, which lost 4 bases and 5 bases, there was a span of 17 bases. CDR3 sequence reads: CASSSWGRLVTGELFF. The CDR3 DNA sequence: TGTGCCAGCAGCTCGTGGGGACGGTTGGTGACCGGGGAGCTGTTTTTT.